What follows are 15 T cell receptor beta chains derived from one specimen sequenced in a study of T cells in Graves' hyperthyroidism and ophthalmopathy. The CDR3 regions of TCR beta were amplified from RNA transcripts. HTBI primers were employed in a first-round RT-PCR of the TCR CDR3. One entry per CDR3 protein results from TCRdb running MiXCR on the multiplex PCR reads. The data show fewer than 600,000 distinct CDR3 sequences, around an eighth seen once. The sample was blood. Every receptor here comes from a woman under 30 with Graves' hyperthyroidism.

This clonotype was seen many times. The chain joins TRBV19 to TRBJ2-7; 10 bases line up with TRBD1. This CDR3 contains 15 residues. Per the germline V gene, CDR1 is LNHDA and CDR2 is SQIVND (reference sequence). V lost 1 base to trimming and J lost 3 bases; unmatched junction nucleotides: 3. The chain's CDR3 is CASSIAGTGVYEQYF. CDR3 nucleotides: TGTGCCAGTAGTATAGCCGGGACAGGGGTCTACGAGCAGTACTTC.

This clonotype came up many times. This rearrangement joins TRBV6-1 to TRBJ1-3, with D possibly being TRBD1 (5 bases). Trimming pared 7 bases from V and 2 bases from J, leaving 9 bases between. This CDR3 spans 13 amino acids. Germline values: CDR1 MNHNS, CDR2 SASEGT. This CDR3 reads CASTQGTGNTIYF. The CDR3 DNA reads TGTGCCAGCACCCAGGGAACTGGAAACACCATATATTTT.

This clonotype was counted many times. V usage is TRBV12-3 or TRBV12-4 and J usage is TRBJ2-1; D is uncertain. CDR3 length equals 12 residues. V was clipped by 3 bases and J by 8 bases, with 8 bases between them. The CDR3: CASSFVGHEQFF. For the CDR3, the DNA is TGTGCCAGCAGTTTCGTGGGCCATGAGCAGTTCTTC.

In this sample, this clonotype turned up many times. J is TRBJ1-1 and V is TRBV6-1; D is uncertain. This CDR3 contains 14 residues. Trimming shortened V by 7 bases and J by 4 bases, and 16 bases separated the two germline ends. Germline V CDR1 and CDR2: MNHNS, SASEGT. The CDR3 loop is CASTDSRAGTEAFF. The CDR3 bases are TGTGCCAGCACCGATTCGAGGGCTGGCACTGAAGCTTTCTTT.

This chain links TRBV2 with TRBJ1-5; TRBD1 might be the D (5 bases). CDR1 is SNHLY, CDR2 FYNNEI, per germline. The CDR3 has 14 residues. Deletions cut 4 bases from V and 6 bases from J, with 13 bases between. The CDR3 region is CASSGRGRTQPQHF. The CDR3 coding sequence is TGTGCCAGCAGTGGTAGGGGAAGGACTCAGCCCCAGCATTTT.

This clonotype was picked up many times. CDR3 protein: CASRRGGSVYNEQFF. In nucleotides, the CDR3 is TGTGCCAGCCGTCGGGGCGGGAGTGTCTACAATGAGCAGTTCTTC. The V and J genes are TRBV27 and TRBJ2-1, with 7 nucleotides matching TRBD2. The length of the CDR3 is 15 residues. Germline V gives CDR1 MNHEY, CDR2 SMNVEV (reference sequence). J lost 3 bases, V lost 8 bases, and 10 bases had no gene match.

In its sample, this clonotype was seen many times. The chain carries TRBV5-1 and TRBJ1-1; 10 bases fit TRBD1. V lost 4 bases to trimming and J lost 2 bases; unmatched junction nucleotides: 5. Germline assignment: CDR1 SGHRS and CDR2 YFSETQ. CDR3 size: 15 residues. The CDR3 DNA follows: TGCGCCAGCAGCGGGACAGGGGCCGTAAACACTGAAGCTTTCTTT. Its translation: CASSGTGAVNTEAFF.

The sample holds many counts of this clonotype. V is TRBV20-1 and J is TRBJ2-7, with TRBD2 matching over 12 bases. The CDR3 totals 14 residues. Per germline, CDR1 DFQATT and CDR2 SNEGSKA (reference sequence). V gave up 5 bases and J gave up 1 base; unmatched junction bases: 3. The chain's CDR3 is CSAGTSGRSYEQYF. The CDR3 DNA reads TGCAGTGCTGGGACTAGCGGGCGATCCTACGAGCAGTACTTC.

The table lists this clonotype with many counts. The chain employs TRBV19 and TRBJ2-3; no clear D. The CDR3 has 14 amino acids. Germline V lookup: CDR1 LNHDA, CDR2 SQIVND (reference sequence). Trimming removed 3 bases from V and 6 bases from J, with 13 bases in between. CDR3 in DNA: TGTGCCAGTAGTATTGGCGAAGCCAGGGATACGCAGTATTTT. The encoded protein is CASSIGEARDTQYF.

V and J are TRBV20-1 and TRBJ1-1, with D tentatively TRBD1 (5 bases). The V end lost 6 bases, the J end lost 11 bases, and 16 bases lay between the germline ends. This CDR3 comprises 11 residues. Germline V lookup: CDR1 DFQATT, CDR2 SNEGSKA (reference sequence). CDR3 protein: CSARERKVAFF. Written as DNA, the CDR3 is TGCAGTGCCAGGGAAAGGAAGGTGGCTTTCTTT.

This clonotype was seen repeatedly, ten times or more. This chain uses TRBV5-1 with TRBJ1-1; D call uncertain. Germline CDR1 reads SGHRS; CDR2 reads YFSETQ. The V gene lost 3 bases and the J gene lost 5 bases, with 23 bases spanning the gap. This CDR3 spans 17 amino acids. In nucleotides, the CDR3 is TGCGCCAGCAGCTCGAGGCCGGGTCCTATCGTGGAAACTGAAGCTTTCTTT. Translation gives CASSSRPGPIVETEAFF. The variable domain in full, completed from reference TRBV5-1 and TRBJ1-1, reads KAGVTQTPRYLIKTRGQQVTLSCSPISGHRSVSWYQQTPGQGLQFLFEYFSETQRNKGNFPGRFSGRQFSNSRSEMNVSTLELGDSALYLCASSSRPGPIVETEAFFGQGTRLTVV.

There are many counts of this clonotype. V gene TRBV11-3 combines with J gene TRBJ2-5; D remains unclear. V gave up 3 bases and J gave up 2 bases, with 13 bases separating them. This CDR3 region has 15 residues. Germline CDR1 reads SGHNT; CDR2 reads YENEEA. This CDR3 reads CASSFTRSGQETQYF. CDR3 bases: TGTGCCAGCAGCTTTACGAGGTCCGGGCAAGAGACCCAGTACTTC.

This clonotype has ten or more counts. The chain combines TRBV29-1 with TRBJ2-2; D gene unclear. The CDR3 runs to 13 residues. Germline CDR1 SQVTM, CDR2 ANQGSEA. V lost 7 bases, J lost 8 bases, and 17 bases lay in between. Here the CDR3 reads CSGQATAVGELFF. The CDR3 nucleotides are TGCAGCGGGCAGGCTACCGCGGTGGGGGAGCTGTTTTTT.

The V and J genes are TRBV20-1 and TRBJ1-2; D may be TRBD1 (5 bases). The CDR3 is 13 residues long. The germline CDR1 and CDR2 sequences are DFQATT and SNEGSKA (reference sequence). Trimming took off 1 base at V and 7 bases at J, with 13 bases between the two ends. The CDR3 DNA is TGCAGTGCTAGAGCCCTGGGGAGGGGTGGCTACACCTTC. It codes for CSARALGRGGYTF.

This clonotype occurred a few times. The V call is TRBV5-4, the J call TRBJ2-1; D is perhaps TRBD1 or TRBD2 (6 bases each). The CDR3 length is 15 residues. With 4 bases removed from V and 0 bases from J, the gap between germline ends came to 11 bases. From germline, CDR1 is SGHNT and CDR2 YYREEE (reference sequence). CDR3 loop: CASSRGAGSYNEQFF. The CDR3 DNA reads as TGTGCCAGCAGCAGGGGGGCAGGCTCCTACAATGAGCAGTTCTTC. Full variable domain (outside the CDR3, taken from reference TRBV5-4 and TRBJ2-1): ETGVTQSPTHLIKTRGQQVTLRCSSQSGHNTVSWYQQALGQGPQFIFQYYREEENGRGNFPPRFSGLQFPNYSSELNVNALELDDSALYLCASSRGAGSYNEQFFGPGTRLTVL.